A single sample gave rise to the 32 T cell receptor beta chains below, sequenced in a study of OX40 agonist ivuxolimab in advanced cancers. Libraries were prepared through the immunoSEQ multiplex PCR assay. TCRdb took this table from immuneACCESS and kept in-frame rearrangements with V and J called. Such tables lack part of the clones; where checked against another copy, unresolved V genes explain under half of the gap, and the rest is unexplained. The sample table shows about 83,000 clones, and roughly 80% are seen once. The ten largest clonotypes hold roughly 7.3% of the sample. The source material was CD4+ or CD8+ T cells sorted from blood, sampled in a trial of the OX40 agonist ivuxolimab. These receptors were taken from an adult with an advanced solid tumor such as melanoma, head and neck, liver or kidney cancer.

The gene calls are TRBV2 and TRBJ2-2, with no clear D. V dropped 5 bases and J dropped 0 bases, with 4 bases sitting between them. The CDR3 has 13 residues. Germline CDR1 is SNHLY and CDR2 is FYNNEI. The chain's CDR3 is CASSRANTGELFF. The CDR3 DNA reads TGTGCCAGCAGTAGAGCGAACACCGGGGAGCTGTTTTTT.

This sequence joins TRBV10-3 and TRBJ1-2; a weak D match, TRBD1 (5 bases). The V end lost 3 bases, the J end lost 2 bases, and 7 bases lay between the germline ends. The CDR3 extends over 13 amino acids. Germline CDR1 ENHRY, CDR2 SYGVKD. The CDR3: CAISDEGNYGYTF. DNA of the CDR3: TGTGCCATCAGTGATGAGGGGAACTATGGCTACACCTTC.

This sequence joins TRBV5-5 and TRBJ1-1; possible D gene TRBD1, 5 bases. CDR1 is SGHKS, CDR2 YYEKEE, per germline (reference sequence). This CDR3 is built from 14 residues. Trimming removed 4 bases from V and 0 bases from J, with 10 bases in between. The CDR3 DNA follows: TGTGCCAGCAGCCCGGGGGGATTGAACACTGAAGCTTTCTTT. This sequence encodes CASSPGGLNTEAFF.

Concerning this clone: Sequence at one end of the junction differs from germline and may be a read error. The J gene is TRBJ2-1, the V gene TRBV11-2; 13 bases are shared with TRBD2. The CDR3 consists of 18 residues. Germline CDR1 and CDR2: SGHAT and FQNNGV. CDR3 loop: CASRLGTSGAPFYNEQFF. For the CDR3, the DNA is TGTGCCAGCAGATTAGGGACTAGCGGGGCCCCGTTCTACAATGAGCAGTTCTTC.

The V and J genes are TRBV6-5 and TRBJ2-1, with 7 positions matching TRBD1. V lost 8 bases to trimming and J lost 0 bases; unmatched junction nucleotides: 4. CDR1 is MNHEY and CDR2 is SVGAGI in the germline V gene. The CDR3 totals 14 residues. The CDR3 sequence is CASGRDSSYNEQFF. In nucleotides, the CDR3 is TGTGCCAGCGGCCGGGACAGCTCCTACAATGAGCAGTTCTTC.

This clone was detected ten times or more. The chain has TRBV19 and TRBJ1-2; D perhaps matches TRBD1 (6 bases). V gave up 5 bases and J gave up 7 bases, with 11 bases separating them. Germline loops: CDR1 LNHDA, CDR2 SQIVND (reference sequence). The CDR3 runs to 12 residues. The CDR3 protein is CASSSGEGGYTF. Here the CDR3 DNA reads TGTGCCAGTAGTTCAGGGGAGGGTGGCTACACCTTC.

This chain links TRBV5-1 with TRBJ2-5, with D possibly TRBD2 on 6 matching bases. The V end lost 0 bases, the J end lost 3 bases, and 15 bases lay between the germline ends. Germline CDR1 reads SGHRS; CDR2 reads YFSETQ. The CDR3 spans 16 residues. In DNA form, the CDR3 reads TGCGCCAGCAGCTTGGTTTTTTGGGGAGGAGAAGAGACCCAGTACTTC. Its translation: CASSLVFWGGEETQYF.

This chain uses TRBV2 with TRBJ2-1, with 10 nucleotides matching TRBD2. Trimming took 10 bases from V and 2 from J; bases not matched to a gene: 14. Looked up from germline, CDR1 is SNHLY and CDR2 is FYNNEI. The CDR3 runs 17 residues. CDR3 sequence reads: CANRPPGLARPYNEQFF. The CDR3 bases are TGTGCCAACAGACCACCGGGACTAGCGAGGCCCTACAATGAGCAGTTCTTC.

This rearrangement joins TRBV4-3 to TRBJ1-2; 7 nucleotides line up with TRBD1. V shed 6 bases, J shed 3 bases, and the junction held 7 bases outside the gene matches. The CDR3 consists of 14 residues. The V gene's germline CDR1 is LGHNA and CDR2 YSLEER. The CDR3, as DNA: TGCGCCAGCAGGCGATTCGACAGGGACTATGGCTACACCTTC. As protein: CASRRFDRDYGYTF.

This rearrangement joins TRBV25-1 to TRBJ2-7; no clear D. The CDR3 is 11 residues long. The V end was cut by 6 bases, the J end by 4 bases, with 7 bases between. Looked up from germline, CDR1 is MGHDK and CDR2 is SYGVNS. The CDR3 DNA reads TGTGCCAGCAGGTACTATTACGAGCAGTACTTC. It specifies CASRYYYEQYF.

This clone showed up just a few times. V is TRBV6-5 and J is TRBJ2-7; perhaps TRBD2 as D (6 bases). This CDR3 is 16 amino acids long. Trimming removed 0 bases at V and 4 bases at J, with 16 bases between. Per the germline V gene, CDR1 is MNHEY and CDR2 is SVGAGI. The CDR3, as DNA: TGTGCCAGCAGTTACTCGTTCGCGGGATCGATTTACGAGCAGTACTTC. Translating it yields CASSYSFAGSIYEQYF.

The chain links TRBV11-2 to TRBJ2-3, with D possibly being TRBD2 (5 bases). This CDR3 is 13 amino acids long. Germline assignment: CDR1 SGHAT and CDR2 FQNNGV. Deletions cut 3 bases from V and 3 bases from J, with 7 bases between. The CDR3 reads CASSLEETDTQYF. CDR3 coding DNA: TGTGCCAGCAGCTTGGAGGAGACAGATACGCAGTATTTT.

The chain recombines TRBV30 with TRBJ2-1; 8 nucleotides line up with TRBD2. There are 14 residues in the CDR3. The V and J ends lost 2 bases and 9 bases, in that order; junction bases with no gene match: 9. The germline CDR1 and CDR2 sequences are GTSNPN and SVGIG (reference sequence). The CDR3 loop reads CAWSYDGRAGEQFF. Written as DNA, the CDR3 is TGTGCCTGGAGTTACGACGGGAGGGCCGGTGAGCAGTTCTTC. Using reference TRBV30 and TRBJ2-1 for the parts outside the CDR3, the full variable domain is SQTIHQWPATLVQPVGSPLSLECTVEGTSNPNLYWYRQAAGRGLQLLFYSVGIGQISSEVPQNLSASRPQDRQFILSSKKLLLSDSGFYLCAWSYDGRAGEQFFGPGTRLTVL.

The V call is TRBV21-1, the J call TRBJ1-5. TRBV21-1 is a pseudogene locus. The CDR3 length is 12 residues. The CDR3 DNA reads TGTGCCAGCAGCAAAGGTGATCAGCCCCAGCATTTT. As protein: CASSKGDQPQHF.

DNA for the CDR3: TGTGCCAGCTCACCAAAGGGGGTGGGGATCACTGAAGCTTTCTTT. Translation gives CASSPKGVGITEAFF. This chain joins TRBV18 and TRBJ1-1; D may be TRBD1 (6 bases). The CDR3 loop spans 15 amino acids. Germline V lookup: CDR1 KGHSH, CDR2 LQKENI. The V and J ends lost 2 bases and 4 bases respectively, with 14 bases between them.

This clone was counted once. The CDR3 DNA reads as TGCGCCAGCAGCTTCGTGGGCGGGGGGGCGAACAATGAGCAGTTCTTC. Protein sequence: CASSFVGGGANNEQFF. This rearrangement joins TRBV5-1 to TRBJ2-1, with 9 bases that match TRBD2. Losses at the gene ends were 2 bases for V and 5 bases for J; bases not matched to a gene: 8. From germline, CDR1 is SGHRS and CDR2 YFSETQ. There are 16 residues in the CDR3.

The chain couples TRBV7-2 to TRBJ1-6; D unresolved. Germline CDR1 and CDR2: SGHTA and FQGNSA. Trimming pared 0 bases from V and 7 bases from J, leaving 10 bases between. The CDR3 has 15 residues. The CDR3 DNA reads as TGTGCCAGCAGCTTAGCGGCCGGCCTAAATTCACCCCTCCACTTT. Translated, it gives CASSLAAGLNSPLHF. The whole variable domain, filled in from reference TRBV7-2 and TRBJ1-6, reads GAGVSQSPSNKVTEKGKDVELRCDPISGHTALYWYRQSLGQGLEFLIYFQGNSAPDKSGLPSDRFSAERTGGSVSTLTIQRTQQEDSAVYLCASSLAAGLNSPLHFGNGTRLTVT.

This sequence joins TRBV18 and TRBJ1-4; D ambiguous. This CDR3 has 14 amino acids. V lost 9 bases and J lost 0, with 11 bases in between. The germline gives CDR1 KGHSH, CDR2 LQKENI. The CDR3 DNA sequence: TGTGCCAGTTATCAAGGCTCAACTAATGAAAAACTGTTTTTT. As protein: CASYQGSTNEKLFF. The variable domain in full, completed from reference TRBV18 and TRBJ1-4, reads NAGVMQNPRHLVRRRGQEARLRCSPMKGHSHVYWYRQLPEEGLKFMVYLQKENIIDESGMPKERFSAEFPKEGPSILRIQQVVRGDSAAYFCASYQGSTNEKLFFGSGTQLSVL.

This chain links TRBV7-3 with TRBJ1-1; possible D gene TRBD1, 5 bases. The CDR3 is made up of 15 amino acids. Germline V gene data show CDR1 as SGHTA and CDR2 as FQGTGA. V lost 1 base and J lost 0, with 9 bases in between. CDR3 protein: CASSLMPGMNTEAFF. CDR3 coding DNA: TGTGCCAGCAGCTTAATGCCAGGGATGAACACTGAAGCTTTCTTT.

The CDR3 spells CASSAQYRGGEQFF. In DNA form, the CDR3 reads TGTGCCAGCAGCGCCCAATATAGGGGCGGTGAGCAGTTCTTC. J is TRBJ2-1 and V is TRBV9, with D possibly TRBD1 on 5 matching bases. V was shortened by 3 bases and J by 9 bases, with 16 bases between the two germline ends. Germline lookup yields CDR1 SGDLS and CDR2 YYNGEE. CDR3 length: 14 residues. The full variable domain, in which reference TRBV9 and TRBJ2-1 provide the parts outside the CDR3, is DSGVTQTPKHLITATGQRVTLRCSPRSGDLSVYWYQQSLDQGLQFLIQYYNGEERAKGNILERFSAQQFPDLHSELNLSSLELGDSALYFCASSAQYRGGEQFFGPGTRLTVL.

The gene calls are TRBV2 and TRBJ2-3; 10 bases are shared with TRBD2. Germline trimming cut 6 bases from V and 3 bases from J; bases unmatched to any gene: 3. Germline assignment: CDR1 SNHLY and CDR2 FYNNEI. This CDR3 comprises 14 residues. DNA of the CDR3: TGTGCCAGCAGGAATAGCGGGAGGACAGATACGCAGTATTTT. Amino acid sequence: CASRNSGRTDTQYF.

V gene TRBV5-6 combines with J gene TRBJ1-4; D not certain. The CDR3 contains 14 residues. The V gene's germline CDR1 is SGHDT and CDR2 YYEEEE. Trimming cost V 0 bases and J 5 bases, with 8 bases left between them. CDR3 in amino acids: CASSLGGGNEKLFF. The CDR3 nucleotides read TGTGCCAGCAGCTTGGGTGGTGGGAATGAAAAACTGTTTTTT.

The J gene is TRBJ1-1, the V gene TRBV19; D gene ambiguous. In germline, CDR1 is LNHDA, CDR2 SQIVND (reference sequence). V dropped 4 bases and J dropped 5 bases, with 11 bases sitting between them. CDR3 length: 13 amino acids. CDR3 bases: TGTGCCAGTAGTACTTACGTGGAGACTGAAGCTTTCTTT. This codes for CASSTYVETEAFF. Full variable domain (rest looked up from reference TRBV19 and TRBJ1-1): DGGITQSPKYLFRKEGQNVTLSCEQNLNHDAMYWYRQDPGQGLRLIYYSQIVNDFQKGDIAEGYSVSREKKESFPLTVTSAQKNPTAFYLCASSTYVETEAFFGQGTRLTVV.

The V call is TRBV6-5, the J call TRBJ2-3; perhaps TRBD2 as D (5 bases). The V end was cut by 6 bases, the J end by 6 bases, with 16 bases between. The length of the CDR3 is 14 residues. Germline CDR1 is MNHEY and CDR2 is SVGAGI. DNA for the CDR3: TGTGCCAGCAGCCTCCTTAGCGAAATGGATACGCAGTATTTT. Encoded protein: CASSLLSEMDTQYF.

The chain joins TRBV7-9 to TRBJ2-3, with D unclear. The CDR3 loop spans 14 amino acids. The germline gives CDR1 SEHNR, CDR2 FQNEAQ (reference sequence). The germline V and J ends were trimmed by 5 bases and 0 bases, with 9 bases remaining between them. The CDR3 region is CASSPQSSTDTQYF. The CDR3 DNA follows: TGTGCCAGCAGCCCGCAGTCTAGCACAGATACGCAGTATTTT.

This clone was picked up many times. V is TRBV7-9 and J is TRBJ1-5, with D maybe TRBD1 (5 bases). V lost 1 base, J lost 10 bases, and 5 bases lay in between. This CDR3 contains 11 residues. Germline loops: CDR1 SEHNR, CDR2 FQNEAQ (reference sequence). The CDR3 DNA reads TGTGCCAGCAGCTTAGGGGGCCCCCAGCATTTT. Encoded protein: CASSLGGPQHF.

V and J are TRBV7-9 and TRBJ2-1; 7 bases are a match to TRBD2. The CDR3 is made up of 15 amino acids. The germline gives CDR1 SEHNR, CDR2 FQNEAQ (reference sequence). V was clipped by 5 bases and J by 5 bases; unmatched bases: 9. In nucleotides, the CDR3 is TGTGCCAGCAGCCCCGGGACTACGCCAAACAATGAGCAGTTCTTC. Amino acids: CASSPGTTPNNEQFF.

This clone was seen only a few times. The chain links TRBV11-3 to TRBJ2-7; TRBD1 matches 7 bases. Germline V gene data show CDR1 as SGHNT and CDR2 as YENEEA. The CDR3 spans 15 residues. V was pared by 4 bases and J by 4 bases, with 10 bases of the junction left unmatched. The CDR3 region has the DNA TGTGCCAGCAGCTGGCGACAGGGTGTATGGTACGAGCAGTACTTC. Its translation: CASSWRQGVWYEQYF.

This clone was counted a few times. V gene TRBV29-1 combines with J gene TRBJ2-7, with D possibly matching TRBD1 (6 bases). CDR1 is SQVTM, CDR2 ANQGSEA, per germline. This CDR3 is built from 11 residues. Trimming stripped 5 bases from V and 6 bases from J, with 11 bases between. The CDR3 spells CSVQGMSEQYF. The DNA of the CDR3 is TGCAGCGTTCAGGGGATGAGCGAGCAGTACTTC.

This sequence joins TRBV6-1 and TRBJ1-1; D remains unclear. Per germline, CDR1 MNHNS and CDR2 SASEGT. V lost 8 bases to trimming and J lost 4 bases, with 14 bases between them. The CDR3 is 13 amino acids. CDR3 nucleotide sequence: TGTGCCAGCTGCTCCGGGATGGTCACTGAAGCTTTCTTT. Protein: CASCSGMVTEAFF.

This chain links TRBV27 with TRBJ1-1, with D unresolved. The CDR3 totals 17 residues. V lost 2 bases to trimming and J lost 4 bases, with 20 bases between them. Germline lookup yields CDR1 MNHEY and CDR2 SMNVEV (reference sequence). The CDR3 reads CASSLRPLGGSGTEAFF. The DNA for the CDR3 is TGTGCCAGCAGTTTAAGGCCCTTAGGAGGGTCGGGCACTGAAGCTTTCTTT.

This chain connects TRBV19 to TRBJ1-5; 9 nucleotides line up with TRBD1. The length of the CDR3 is 16 residues. Losses at the gene ends were 3 bases for V and 6 bases for J; bases not matched to a gene: 9. CDR1 is LNHDA and CDR2 is SQIVND in the germline V gene (reference sequence). CDR3 sequence (DNA): TGTGCCAGTAGTATCTCCCGGGACAGGGTAAGTCAGCCCCAGCATTTT. Its translation is CASSISRDRVSQPQHF.